This T cell receptor (beta chain) originates from a study of CD8+ T cells in alopecia areata. Germline CDR1 SGHRS, CDR2 YFSETQ. The CDR3 runs to 14 residues. V gave up 4 bases and J gave up 5 bases, with 10 bases separating them. Treatment defined: oral pan-JAK inhibitor, 5-10 mg twice daily. cDNA serving as the sequencing template came from extracted, reverse transcribed RNA. Clones were read by immunoSEQ multiplex PCR, and TCRdb kept only the in-frame ones, dropping some. The sample consists of 150,000 or so clones, around 58% of them appearing once. The clonotype was recovered from a human donor with alopecia areata. This chain uses TRBV5-1 with TRBJ1-6; tentatively, D is TRBD1 (5 bases). Sequenced material: CD4+ T cells sorted from blood, taken at roughly week 55, from a patient treated with tofacitinib. The CDR3 here is CASSPGRNNSPLHF. The CDR3 region has the DNA TGCGCCAGCAGCCCGGGACGGAATAATTCACCCCTCCACTTT.